A single sample gave rise to the 27 T cell receptor beta chains below, sequenced in a study of technical replicates of blood from a handful of donors. Sequencing was performed with immunoSEQ multiplex PCR; in TCRdb, only in-frame clones are kept and a portion is missing. The sample carries tens of thousands of clones, about 96% recorded once. The sample consisted of T cells isolated from PBMCs. The source is a human donor in good health.

The chain employs TRBV30 and TRBJ2-3, with D possibly TRBD2 on 6 matching bases. The CDR3 has 13 residues. Germline V gene lookup returns CDR1 GTSNPN and CDR2 SVGIG (reference sequence). V was pared by 7 bases and J by 0 bases, with 11 bases between. In DNA form, the CDR3 reads TGTGCCTCCCTTGGGGGGAGCACAGATACGCAGTATTTT. This translates into CASLGGSTDTQYF.

V gene TRBV29-1 combines with J gene TRBJ2-7, with 8 bases identical to TRBD1. V lost 3 bases, J lost 3 bases, and 4 bases stayed unmatched. The germline gives CDR1 SQVTM, CDR2 ANQGSEA. The CDR3 has 13 residues. The CDR3 loop is CSVEDRVSYEQYF. Here the CDR3 DNA reads TGCAGCGTTGAGGACAGGGTAAGCTACGAGCAGTACTTC.

The genes are TRBV25-1 and TRBJ2-7, with TRBD2 identical over 7 bases. Germline CDR1 is MGHDK and CDR2 is SYGVNS. The CDR3 runs 15 residues. V trimming: 5 bases; J trimming: 2 bases; junction bases outside the gene matches: 9. The CDR3 is CASSRAGPMTYEQYF. Here the CDR3 DNA reads TGTGCCAGCAGTAGAGCGGGACCCATGACCTACGAGCAGTACTTC.

The chain recombines TRBV5-1 with TRBJ1-1; TRBD1 might be the D (5 bases). V shed 4 bases and J shed 0 bases, with 16 bases lying between them. The germline gives CDR1 SGHRS, CDR2 YFSETQ. The CDR3 has 16 amino acids. CDR3 sequence reads: CASSEWTLTLNTEAFF. The CDR3 DNA follows: TGCGCCAGCAGCGAATGGACACTAACCTTGAACACTGAAGCTTTCTTT.

The chain employs TRBV6-5 and TRBJ2-7, with 9 positions matching TRBD1. After removal of 4 bases from V and 8 bases from J, the junction contained 3 bases not matched to a gene. The germline CDR1 and CDR2 sequences are MNHEY and SVGAGI. The CDR3 extends over 12 amino acids. CDR3 loop: CASSSDRGKQYF. CDR3 coding DNA: TGTGCCAGCAGTTCGGACAGGGGTAAGCAGTACTTC.

V usage is TRBV11-1 and J usage is TRBJ2-3; 8 bases align to TRBD1. The CDR3 is 17 residues long. V was clipped by 4 bases and J by 3 bases; unmatched bases: 12. Germline CDR1 reads SGHAT; CDR2 reads FQDESV (reference sequence). CDR3 region: CASSSRQGRTITDTQYF. CDR3 sequence (DNA): TGTGCCAGCAGCTCGCGACAGGGGAGGACTATAACAGATACGCAGTATTTT.

V gene TRBV6-1 combines with J gene TRBJ2-5; 12 bases agree with TRBD1. V lost 11 bases to trimming and J lost 7 bases; unmatched junction nucleotides: 11. The CDR3 is 14 residues long. Per germline, CDR1 MNHNS and CDR2 SASEGT. Here the CDR3 reads CACSGTGGIGTQYF. The CDR3 coding sequence is TGTGCCTGTTCCGGGACAGGGGGCATAGGGACCCAGTACTTC.

The V and J genes are TRBV2 and TRBJ1-1; D is ambiguous. V was shortened by 0 bases and J by 4 bases, with 12 bases between the two germline ends. Germline V gene lookup returns CDR1 SNHLY and CDR2 FYNNEI. CDR3 length: 15 residues. The CDR3 DNA sequence: TGTGCCAGCAGTGAAGCCGTCCCGAGGGTCACTGAAGCTTTCTTT. Protein product: CASSEAVPRVTEAFF.

This clone was seen just once. This chain uses TRBV9 with TRBJ2-3; possible D gene TRBD1, 5 bases. CDR1 is SGDLS and CDR2 is YYNGEE in the germline V gene. The CDR3 totals 15 residues. Trimming cost V 0 bases and J 2 bases, with 10 bases left between them. CDR3 sequence (DNA): TGTGCCAGCAGCGTAGACGGACACTACACAGATACGCAGTATTTT. This translates into CASSVDGHYTDTQYF. The entire variable domain, with the rest obtained from reference TRBV9 and TRBJ2-3, is as follows: DSGVTQTPKHLITATGQRVTLRCSPRSGDLSVYWYQQSLDQGLQFLIQYYNGEERAKGNILERFSAQQFPDLHSELNLSSLELGDSALYFCASSVDGHYTDTQYFGPGTRLTVL.

This rearrangement joins TRBV29-1 to TRBJ2-1; 14 bases line up with TRBD2. Germline-derived CDR1 and CDR2 are SQVTM and ANQGSEA. V shed 2 bases and J 7 bases; nucleotides not matched to a gene: 7. This CDR3 is built from 16 residues. CDR3 bases: TGCAGCGTTGAAAAATCCGGGACTAGCGGGAGAAATGAGCAGTTCTTC. Translated, it gives CSVEKSGTSGRNEQFF.

The chain employs TRBV14 and TRBJ2-5; 7 bases agree with TRBD2. V gave up 3 bases and J gave up 5 bases; unmatched junction bases: 9. The CDR3 has 15 residues. Per the germline V gene, CDR1 is SGHDN and CDR2 is FVKESK. This CDR3 reads CASSHWEGPEETQYF. The CDR3 bases are TGTGCCAGCAGCCATTGGGAGGGCCCTGAGGAGACCCAGTACTTC.

J is TRBJ2-7 and V is TRBV18; possible D gene TRBD2, 5 bases. The CDR3 is 15 amino acids. V was cut by 3 bases and J by 4 bases, with 16 bases left in between. Germline-derived CDR1 and CDR2 are KGHSH and LQKENI. DNA for the CDR3: TGTGCCAGCTCACCCATGGAGGCAGGTCCATACGAGCAGTACTTC. It encodes CASSPMEAGPYEQYF.

This chain joins TRBV28 and TRBJ2-7; 10 bases align to TRBD2. The CDR3 consists of 16 residues. V shed 5 bases and J 4 bases; nucleotides not matched to a gene: 11. Germline assignment: CDR1 MDHEN and CDR2 SYDVKM. The CDR3 sequence is CASSHPSGSMGYEQYF. The DNA of the CDR3 is TGTGCCAGCAGTCATCCTAGCGGGAGTATGGGTTACGAGCAGTACTTC.

The V gene is TRBV30, the J gene TRBJ1-2; D is unclear. V dropped 2 bases and J dropped 1 base, with 14 bases sitting between them. The CDR3 extends over 15 amino acids. Germline CDR1 is GTSNPN and CDR2 is SVGIG (reference sequence). The CDR3 loop is CAWSMGGISNYGYTF. The CDR3 coding sequence is TGTGCCTGGAGTATGGGAGGGATAAGTAACTATGGCTACACCTTC.

With respect to this clone: Germline and junction disagree at one end, which may indicate a read error. CDR3 DNA: TGTGCTAGCAGCTTAGATACAGGGGACCAGGAGACCCAGTACTTC. Translated: CASSLDTGDQETQYF. V and J are TRBV7-7 and TRBJ2-5, with 7 bases matching TRBD1. Germline CDR1 and CDR2: SSHAT and FNYEAQ (reference sequence). The CDR3 covers 15 residues.

CDR3 protein: CASSPAQEFSGNTIYF. In nucleotides, the CDR3 is TGTGCCAGCTCACCAGCACAGGAGTTCTCTGGAAACACCATATATTTT. The chain recombines TRBV18 with TRBJ1-3; tentative D call: TRBD1 (5 bases). The CDR3 is 16 residues long. CDR1 and CDR2 (germline): KGHSH, LQKENI. V lost 2 bases and J 0 bases, leaving 11 bases between the germline ends.

CDR3 protein: CASSFGGTYEQYF. CDR3 bases: TGCGCCAGCAGCTTTGGAGGAACCTACGAGCAGTACTTC. The chain carries TRBV5-1 and TRBJ2-7; the D gene is possibly TRBD2 (5 bases). The CDR3 is 13 amino acids. Germline CDR1 reads SGHRS; CDR2 reads YFSETQ. Trimming stripped 2 bases from V and 2 bases from J, with 8 bases between.

The chain joins TRBV28 to TRBJ2-1; tentative D call: TRBD1 (5 bases). The CDR3 length is 13 residues. Germline V gene data show CDR1 as MDHEN and CDR2 as SYDVKM. The ends were cut back, 6 bases at V and 4 bases at J, with 10 bases in the middle. Here the CDR3 reads CASSQGLYNEQFF. CDR3 nucleotides: TGTGCCAGCAGCCAGGGCCTTTACAATGAGCAGTTCTTC. Full variable domain (missing parts from reference TRBV28 and TRBJ2-1): DVKVTQSSRYLVKRTGEKVFLECVQDMDHENMFWYRQDPGLGLRLIYFSYDVKMKEKGDIPEGYSVSREKKERFSLILESASTNQTSMYLCASSQGLYNEQFFGPGTRLTVL.

The chain uses TRBV11-2 and TRBJ2-1; TRBD1 is a possible D gene (5 bases). The germline gives CDR1 SGHAT, CDR2 FQNNGV. Deletions cut 5 bases from V and 4 bases from J, with 12 bases between. The CDR3 loop spans 14 amino acids. The CDR3 is CASSAQDRYNEQFF. The CDR3 DNA sequence: TGTGCCAGCAGCGCGCAAGACAGATACAATGAGCAGTTCTTC.

This sequence joins TRBV5-1 and TRBJ2-1; 7 positions match TRBD2. Losses at the gene ends were 3 bases for V and 15 bases for J; bases not matched to a gene: 15. The CDR3 has 14 amino acids. CDR1 SGHRS and CDR2 YFSETQ come from the germline V gene. The CDR3: CASSSTSARGTAFF. CDR3 DNA sequence: TGCGCCAGCAGCTCAACTAGCGCGAGAGGGACGGCGTTCTTC.

The CDR3 reads CASSVGLWTSGITDTQYF. The CDR3 DNA is TGTGCCAGCAGCGTAGGACTTTGGACTAGCGGAATCACAGATACGCAGTATTTT. This chain connects TRBV11-3 to TRBJ2-3, with 10 bases fitting TRBD2. Germline values: CDR1 SGHNT, CDR2 YENEEA. This CDR3 spans 18 amino acids. V dropped 5 bases and J dropped 2; count of bases not matched to a gene: 13.

A single count supports this clone. V gene TRBV7-8 combines with J gene TRBJ2-7; 7 positions match TRBD2. The germline V gene has CDR1 SGHVS and CDR2 FQNEAQ. There are 14 residues in the CDR3. After removal of 5 bases from V and 3 bases from J, the junction contained 7 bases not matched to a gene. CDR3 sequence (DNA): TGTGCCAGCAGCCTTCAGTGGGGGGGCTACGAGCAGTACTTC. Translating it yields CASSLQWGGYEQYF.

V is TRBV5-6 and J is TRBJ2-7; D possibly corresponds to TRBD2 (6 bases). This CDR3 region has 13 residues. The V end lost 4 bases, the J end lost 7 bases, and 15 bases lay between the germline ends. Per germline, CDR1 SGHDT and CDR2 YYEEEE. The DNA for the CDR3 is TGTGCCAGCAGCCGGGGACTCCTCAGGGAGCAGTACTTC. This gives the protein CASSRGLLREQYF.

This chain joins TRBV7-2 and TRBJ2-7, with 9 bases lining up with TRBD2. J was trimmed by 2 bases and V by 5 bases; bases with no gene match: 4. Per the germline V gene, CDR1 is SGHTA and CDR2 is FQGNSA. The CDR3 extends over 14 amino acids. The CDR3 is CASSLLAGTYEQYF. CDR3 nucleotides: TGTGCCAGCAGCCTCCTAGCGGGAACCTACGAGCAGTACTTC.

V gene TRBV6-1 combines with J gene TRBJ1-5; possibly TRBD1 for D (6 bases). Germline loops: CDR1 MNHNS, CDR2 SASEGT. This CDR3 region has 16 residues. V was cut by 1 base and J by 0 bases, with 10 bases left in between. The CDR3 nucleotides read TGTGCCAGCAGTGAAGGGACAGTTTATAGCAATCAGCCCCAGCATTTT. Translating it yields CASSEGTVYSNQPQHF.

The rearrangement uses TRBV2 and TRBJ1-2; D gene unclear. The germline V gene encodes CDR1 SNHLY and CDR2 FYNNEI. V was trimmed by 4 bases and J by 8 bases, leaving 14 bases between them. This CDR3 has 13 residues. CDR3 coding DNA: TGTGCCAGCAGTGTATCCGGGAGTGGCGGCTACACCTTC. This encodes CASSVSGSGGYTF. The variable domain in full, with the rest retrieved from reference TRBV2 and TRBJ1-2, is EPEVTQTPSHQVTQMGQEVILRCVPISNHLYFYWYRQILGQKVEFLVSFYNNEISEKSEIFDDQFSVERPDGSNFTLKIRSTKLEDSAMYFCASSVSGSGGYTFGSGTRLTVV.

This clone was counted once. This rearrangement joins TRBV19 to TRBJ2-7; weak D call: TRBD2 (6 bases). Germline CDR1 is LNHDA and CDR2 is SQIVND (reference sequence). Trimming removed 5 bases from V and 4 bases from J, with 15 bases in between. CDR3 length equals 14 residues. The CDR3, as DNA: TGTGCCAGTAGTGTCGGGAGCTCTCTTTACGAGCAGTACTTC. As protein: CASSVGSSLYEQYF.